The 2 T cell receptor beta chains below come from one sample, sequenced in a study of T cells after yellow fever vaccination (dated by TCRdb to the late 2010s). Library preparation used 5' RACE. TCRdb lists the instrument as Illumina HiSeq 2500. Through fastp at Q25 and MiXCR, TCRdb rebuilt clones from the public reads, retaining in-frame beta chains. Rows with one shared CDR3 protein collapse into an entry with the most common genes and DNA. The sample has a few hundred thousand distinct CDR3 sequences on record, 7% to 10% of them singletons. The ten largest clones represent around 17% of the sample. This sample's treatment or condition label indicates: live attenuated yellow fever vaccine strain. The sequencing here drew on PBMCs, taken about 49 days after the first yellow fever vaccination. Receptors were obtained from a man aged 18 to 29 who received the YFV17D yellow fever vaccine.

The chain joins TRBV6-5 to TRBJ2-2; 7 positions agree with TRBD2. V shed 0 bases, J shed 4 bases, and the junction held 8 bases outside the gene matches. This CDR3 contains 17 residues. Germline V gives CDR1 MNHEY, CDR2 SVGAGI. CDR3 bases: TGTGCCAGCAGTTACTCGATTCGGGGGGTTGGCACCGGGGAGCTGTTTTTT. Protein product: CASSYSIRGVGTGELFF.

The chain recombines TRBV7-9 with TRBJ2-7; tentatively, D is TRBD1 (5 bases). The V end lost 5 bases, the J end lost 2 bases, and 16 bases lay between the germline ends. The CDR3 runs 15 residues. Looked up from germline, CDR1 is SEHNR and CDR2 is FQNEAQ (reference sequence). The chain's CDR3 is CASSPGPGPTYEQYF. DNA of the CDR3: TGTGCCAGCAGCCCAGGGCCAGGGCCGACCTACGAGCAGTACTTC.